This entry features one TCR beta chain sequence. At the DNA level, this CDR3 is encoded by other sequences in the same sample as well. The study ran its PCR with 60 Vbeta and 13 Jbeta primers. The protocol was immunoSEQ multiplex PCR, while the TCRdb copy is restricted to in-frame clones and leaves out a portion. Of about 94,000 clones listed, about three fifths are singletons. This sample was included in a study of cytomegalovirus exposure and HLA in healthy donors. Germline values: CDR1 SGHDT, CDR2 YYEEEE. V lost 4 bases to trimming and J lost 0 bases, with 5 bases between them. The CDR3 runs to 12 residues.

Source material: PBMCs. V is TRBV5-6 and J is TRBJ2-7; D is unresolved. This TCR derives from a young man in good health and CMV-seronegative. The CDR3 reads CASSLSSYEQYF. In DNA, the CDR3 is TGTGCCAGCAGCCTAAGCTCCTACGAGCAGTACTTC.